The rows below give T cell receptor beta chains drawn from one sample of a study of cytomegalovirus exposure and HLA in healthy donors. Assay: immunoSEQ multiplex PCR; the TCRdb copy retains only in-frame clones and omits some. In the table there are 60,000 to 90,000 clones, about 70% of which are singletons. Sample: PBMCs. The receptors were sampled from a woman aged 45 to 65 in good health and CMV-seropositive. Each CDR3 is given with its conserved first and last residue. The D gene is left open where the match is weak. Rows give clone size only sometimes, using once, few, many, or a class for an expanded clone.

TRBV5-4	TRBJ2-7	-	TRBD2	CASSLGTSGSYEQYF	TGTGCCAGCAGCTTGGGGACTAGCGGCTCCTACGAGCAGTACTTC
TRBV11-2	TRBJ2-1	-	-	CASSPAEAGSSYNEQFF	TGTGCCAGCAGCCCGGCTGAAGCAGGTAGCTCCTACAATGAGCAGTTCTTC
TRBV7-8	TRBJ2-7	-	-	CASSLGRQSNEQYF	TGTGCCAGCAGCTTAGGAAGACAGTCTAACGAGCAGTACTTC
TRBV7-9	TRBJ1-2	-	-	CASSFVEQIYGYTF	TGTGCCAGCAGCTTCGTGGAACAGATCTATGGCTACACCTTC
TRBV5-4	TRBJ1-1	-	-	CASSFFMNTEAFF	TGTGCCAGCAGCTTCTTTATGAACACTGAAGCTTTCTTT
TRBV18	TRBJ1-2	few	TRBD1	CASSPGDSGMGGYTF	TGTGCCAGCTCACCGGGGGACAGTGGGATGGGTGGCTACACCTTC
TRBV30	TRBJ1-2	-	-	CAWRETVPQGYGYTF	TGTGCCTGGAGGGAAACAGTCCCCCAGGGCTATGGCTACACCTTC
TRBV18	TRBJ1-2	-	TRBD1	CASSPDRDYGYTF	TGTGCCAGCTCACCCGACAGGGACTATGGCTACACCTTC
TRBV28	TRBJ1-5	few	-	CATAGGNQPQHF	TGTGCCACCGCGGGTGGCAATCAGCCCCAGCATTTT
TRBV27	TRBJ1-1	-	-	CASSLRGLVYTEAFF	TGTGCCAGCAGTTTACGGGGTTTAGTTTACACTGAAGCTTTCTTT
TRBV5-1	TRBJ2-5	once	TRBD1	CASSLAGTGVGETQYF	TGCGCCAGCAGCTTGGCTGGGACAGGGGTAGGAGAGACCCAGTACTTC
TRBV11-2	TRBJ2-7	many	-	CASSSDRPYEQYF	TGTGCCAGCAGCTCCGACAGACCCTACGAGCAGTACTTC
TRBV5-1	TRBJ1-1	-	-	CASSLAGRMNTEAFF	TGCGCCAGCAGCTTGGCAGGGAGGATGAACACTGAAGCTTTCTTT
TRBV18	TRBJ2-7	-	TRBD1	CASSPSDRDEQYF	TGTGCCAGCTCACCATCGGACAGGGACGAGCAGTACTTC
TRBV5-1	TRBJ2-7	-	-	CASSAGDSLSYEQYF	TGCGCCAGCAGCGCCGGGGACTCCCTATCTTACGAGCAGTACTTC
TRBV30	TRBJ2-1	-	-	CAWRRYNEQFF	TGTGCCTGGAGGCGATACAATGAGCAGTTCTTC
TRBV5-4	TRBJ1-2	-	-	CASSLAAGWINGYTF	TGTGCCAGCAGCTTGGCCGCAGGGTGGATTAATGGCTACACCTTC
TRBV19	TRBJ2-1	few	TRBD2	CASSWRGAGGSYNEQFF	TGTGCCAGTAGTTGGAGGGGCGCGGGGGGCTCCTACAATGAGCAGTTCTTC
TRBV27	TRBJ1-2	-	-	CASSLSRQMSNYGYTF	TGTGCCAGCAGTTTATCGAGGCAGATGTCTAACTATGGCTACACCTTC
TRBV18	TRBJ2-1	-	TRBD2	CATTYRGGGYNEQFF	TGTGCCACCACGTATCGGGGGGGAGGCTACAATGAGCAGTTCTTC
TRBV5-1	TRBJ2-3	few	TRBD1	CASSLTGGNTDTQYF	TGCGCCAGCAGCTTGACAGGGGGCAACACAGATACGCAGTATTTT
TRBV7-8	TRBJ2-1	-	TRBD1	CASSAQTGSYNEQFF	TGTGCCAGCAGCGCCCAGACAGGGTCCTACAATGAGCAGTTCTTC
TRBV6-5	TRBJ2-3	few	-	CASSPYGDTDTQYF	TGTGCCAGCAGTCCCTACGGGGACACAGATACGCAGTATTTT
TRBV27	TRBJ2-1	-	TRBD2	CASGLAVNEQFF	TGTGCCAGCGGACTAGCGGTCAATGAGCAGTTCTTC
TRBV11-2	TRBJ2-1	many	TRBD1	CASSLGQGSYNEQFF	TGTGCCAGCAGCCTCGGACAGGGCTCCTACAATGAGCAGTTCTTC
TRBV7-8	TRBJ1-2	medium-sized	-	CASSPPGWGRVYGYTF	TGTGCCAGCAGCCCCCCAGGGTGGGGCAGGGTCTATGGCTACACCTTC
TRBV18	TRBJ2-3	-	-	CASSPIGAGGADTQYF	TGTGCCAGCTCACCGATCGGGGCTGGAGGGGCAGATACGCAGTATTTT
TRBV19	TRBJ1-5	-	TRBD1	CASSPTGTVISNQPQHF	TGTGCCAGTAGTCCTACCGGGACAGTGATTAGCAATCAGCCCCAGCATTTT
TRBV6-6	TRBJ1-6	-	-	CASSGGGQENSPLHF	TGTGCCAGCAGTGGGGGGGGGCAGGAGAATTCACCCCTCCACTTT
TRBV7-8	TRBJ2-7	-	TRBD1	CASSWDRGVAEQYF	TGTGCCAGCAGCTGGGACAGGGGGGTCGCCGAGCAGTACTTC
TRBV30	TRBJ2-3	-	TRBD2	CAWSGGRGTDTQYF	TGTGCCTGGAGCGGCGGGAGGGGAACAGATACGCAGTATTTT
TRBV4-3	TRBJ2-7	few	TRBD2	CASSQDRTSAYEQYF	TGCGCCAGCAGCCAAGATCGTACTAGCGCGTACGAGCAGTACTTC
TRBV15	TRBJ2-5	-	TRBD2	CATSRDRVGGRETQYF	TGTGCCACCAGCAGAGATCGAGTGGGAGGGAGGGAGACCCAGTACTTC
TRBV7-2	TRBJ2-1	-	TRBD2	CASSLGGGAYNEQFF	TGTGCCAGCAGCTTAGGCGGGGGGGCCTACAATGAGCAGTTCTTC
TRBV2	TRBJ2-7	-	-	CASSEIVKGAEQYF	TGTGCCAGCAGTGAAATAGTCAAAGGGGCCGAGCAGTACTTC
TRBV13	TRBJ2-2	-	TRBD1	CASSSATRQGENTGELFF	TGTGCCAGCAGCTCGGCAACTAGACAGGGGGAGAACACCGGGGAGCTGTTTTTT
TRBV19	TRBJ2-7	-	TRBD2	CASSTGLAGGRYEQYF	TGTGCCAGTAGTACTGGACTAGCGGGAGGCCGCTACGAGCAGTACTTC
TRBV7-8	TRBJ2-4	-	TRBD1	CASSASGTGGVGAKNIQYF	TGTGCCAGCAGCGCATCCGGGACAGGGGGCGTTGGGGCCAAAAACATTCAGTACTTC
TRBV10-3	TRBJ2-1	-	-	CAIRLADGYNEQFF	TGTGCCATCAGATTAGCGGATGGCTACAATGAGCAGTTCTTC
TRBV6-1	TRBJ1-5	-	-	CASSEASGAGYQPQHF	TGTGCCAGCAGTGAAGCGTCAGGGGCAGGATATCAGCCCCAGCATTTT
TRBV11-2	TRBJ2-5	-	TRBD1	CASSLRDRQETQYF	TGTGCCAGCAGCCTCCGGGACAGACAAGAGACCCAGTACTTC
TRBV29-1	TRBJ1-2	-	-	CSVEGRGRNYGYTF	TGCAGCGTTGAGGGGAGGGGGAGAAACTATGGCTACACCTTC
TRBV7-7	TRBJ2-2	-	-	CASSLYEGQGELFF	TGTGCCAGCAGCTTGTATGAGGGACAAGGGGAGCTGTTTTTT
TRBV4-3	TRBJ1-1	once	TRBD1	CASSQEDRGGTEAFF	TGCGCCAGCAGCCAAGAGGACAGGGGGGGCACTGAAGCTTTCTTT
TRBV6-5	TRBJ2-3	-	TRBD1	CASTPRQGADTQYF	TGTGCCAGCACCCCCCGACAGGGCGCAGATACGCAGTATTTT
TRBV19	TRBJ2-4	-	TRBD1	CASSPGQHKNIQYF	TGTGCCAGTAGTCCGGGACAGCACAAAAACATTCAGTACTTC
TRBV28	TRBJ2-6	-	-	CASSLPSDSSGANVLTF	TGTGCCAGCAGTTTACCCTCGGACAGCTCTGGGGCCAACGTCCTGACTTTC
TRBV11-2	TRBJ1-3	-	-	CASSLGGHFSGNTIYF	TGTGCCAGCAGCTTAGGCGGCCATTTCTCTGGAAACACCATATATTTT
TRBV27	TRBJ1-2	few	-	CASSLRQPNYGYTF	TGTGCCAGCAGTTTAAGACAGCCTAACTATGGCTACACCTTC
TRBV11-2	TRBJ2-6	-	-	CASSEGLGEARSGANVLTF	TGTGCCAGCAGCGAAGGGCTAGGGGAGGCCCGCTCTGGGGCCAACGTCCTGACTTTC
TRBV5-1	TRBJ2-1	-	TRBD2	CASSLEGLAGGQEQFF	TGCGCCAGCAGCTTGGAGGGACTAGCGGGGGGGCAAGAGCAGTTCTTC
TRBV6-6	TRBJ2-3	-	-	CASSYGASVVEDTQYF	TGTGCCAGCAGTTACGGGGCTAGCGTGGTGGAAGATACGCAGTATTTT
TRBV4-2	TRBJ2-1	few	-	CASSQGAGGNEQFF	TGTGCCAGCAGCCAAGGGGCGGGCGGCAATGAGCAGTTCTTC
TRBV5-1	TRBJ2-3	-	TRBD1	CASSSRDRDTDTQYF	TGCGCCAGCAGCTCTAGGGACAGGGACACAGATACGCAGTATTTT